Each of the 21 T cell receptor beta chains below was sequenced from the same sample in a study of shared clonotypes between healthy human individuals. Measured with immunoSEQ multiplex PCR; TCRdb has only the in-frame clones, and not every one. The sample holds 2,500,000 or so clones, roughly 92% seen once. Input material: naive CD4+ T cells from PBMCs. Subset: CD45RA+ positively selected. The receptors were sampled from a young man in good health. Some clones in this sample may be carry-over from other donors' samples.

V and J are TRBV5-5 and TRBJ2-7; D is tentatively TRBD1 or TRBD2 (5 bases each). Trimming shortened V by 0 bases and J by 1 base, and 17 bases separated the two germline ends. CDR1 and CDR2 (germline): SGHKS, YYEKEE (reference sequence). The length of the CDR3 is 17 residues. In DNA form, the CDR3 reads TGTGCCAGCAGCTTGGGAGGGACCCGCTTTATTTCCTACGAGCAGTACTTC. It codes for CASSLGGTRFISYEQYF.

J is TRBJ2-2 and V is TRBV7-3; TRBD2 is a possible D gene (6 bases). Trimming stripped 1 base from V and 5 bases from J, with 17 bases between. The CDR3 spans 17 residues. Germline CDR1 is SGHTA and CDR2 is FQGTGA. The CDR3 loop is CASSLKGSGAGTGELFF. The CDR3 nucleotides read TGTGCCAGCAGCTTAAAAGGGTCGGGAGCTGGGACCGGGGAGCTGTTTTTT.

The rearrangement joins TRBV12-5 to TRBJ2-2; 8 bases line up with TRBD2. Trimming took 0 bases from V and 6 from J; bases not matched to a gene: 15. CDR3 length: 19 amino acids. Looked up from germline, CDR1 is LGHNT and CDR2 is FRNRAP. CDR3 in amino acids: CASGLVPALGSGEPGELFF. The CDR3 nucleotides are TGTGCTAGTGGTTTGGTACCCGCTTTGGGTAGCGGGGAACCCGGGGAGCTGTTTTTT.

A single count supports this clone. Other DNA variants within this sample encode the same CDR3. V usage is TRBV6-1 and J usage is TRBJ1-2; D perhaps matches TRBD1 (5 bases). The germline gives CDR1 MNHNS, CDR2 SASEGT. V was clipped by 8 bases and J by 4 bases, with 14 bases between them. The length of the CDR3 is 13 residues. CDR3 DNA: TGTGCCAGCTCGGAGGCAGGGCTCTATGGCTACACCTTC. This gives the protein CASSEAGLYGYTF.

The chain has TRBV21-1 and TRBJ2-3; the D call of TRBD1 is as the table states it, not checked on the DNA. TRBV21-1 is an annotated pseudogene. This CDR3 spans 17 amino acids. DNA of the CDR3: TGTGCCAGCAGCAAAGTAGTGGGGACAGGGGGTACAGATACGCAGTATTTT. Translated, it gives CASSKVVGTGGTDTQYF.

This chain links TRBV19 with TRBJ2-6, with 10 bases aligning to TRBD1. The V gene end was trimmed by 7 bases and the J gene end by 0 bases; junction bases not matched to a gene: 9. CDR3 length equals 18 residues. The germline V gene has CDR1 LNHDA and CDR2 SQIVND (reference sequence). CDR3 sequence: CASKPTDRGSSGANVLTF. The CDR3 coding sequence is TGTGCCAGTAAACCGACGGACAGGGGGTCCTCTGGGGCCAACGTCCTGACTTTC.

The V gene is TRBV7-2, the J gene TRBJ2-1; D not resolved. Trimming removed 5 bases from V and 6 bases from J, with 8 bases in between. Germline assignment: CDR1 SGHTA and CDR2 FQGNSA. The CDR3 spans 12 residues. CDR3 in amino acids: CASSPLVNEQFF. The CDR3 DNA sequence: TGTGCCAGCAGCCCATTGGTCAATGAGCAGTTCTTC.

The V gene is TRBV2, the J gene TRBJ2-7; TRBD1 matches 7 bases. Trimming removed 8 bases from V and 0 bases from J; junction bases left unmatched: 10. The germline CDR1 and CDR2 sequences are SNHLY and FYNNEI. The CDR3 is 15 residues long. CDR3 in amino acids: CASEKDRTSSYEQYF. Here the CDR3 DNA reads TGTGCCAGCGAGAAGGACAGGACGAGCTCCTACGAGCAGTACTTC.

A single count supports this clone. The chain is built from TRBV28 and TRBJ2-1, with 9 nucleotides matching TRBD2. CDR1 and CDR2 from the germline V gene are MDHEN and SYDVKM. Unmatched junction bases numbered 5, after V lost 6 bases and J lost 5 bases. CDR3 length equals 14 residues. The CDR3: CASSPPSGNNEQFF. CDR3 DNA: TGTGCCAGCAGCCCACCTAGCGGGAACAATGAGCAGTTCTTC.

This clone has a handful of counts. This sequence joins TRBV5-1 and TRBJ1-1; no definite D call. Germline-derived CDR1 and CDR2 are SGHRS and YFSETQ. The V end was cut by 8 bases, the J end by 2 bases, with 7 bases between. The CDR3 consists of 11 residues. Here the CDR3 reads CASGGNTEAFF. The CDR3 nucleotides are TGCGCCAGTGGAGGAAACACTGAAGCTTTCTTT.

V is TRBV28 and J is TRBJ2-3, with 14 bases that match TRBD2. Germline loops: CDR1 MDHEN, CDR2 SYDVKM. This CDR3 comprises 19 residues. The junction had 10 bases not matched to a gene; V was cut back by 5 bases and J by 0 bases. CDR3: CASSPPGLAGASSTDTQYF. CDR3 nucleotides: TGTGCCAGCAGTCCGCCGGGACTAGCGGGAGCGTCTAGCACAGATACGCAGTATTTT.

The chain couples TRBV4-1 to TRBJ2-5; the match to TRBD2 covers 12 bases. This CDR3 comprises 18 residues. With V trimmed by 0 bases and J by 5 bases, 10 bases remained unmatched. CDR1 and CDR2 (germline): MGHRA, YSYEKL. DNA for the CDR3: TGCGCCAGCAGCCAAGACCCTGGACTAGCGGGAAATACGGAGACCCAGTACTTC. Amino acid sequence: CASSQDPGLAGNTETQYF.

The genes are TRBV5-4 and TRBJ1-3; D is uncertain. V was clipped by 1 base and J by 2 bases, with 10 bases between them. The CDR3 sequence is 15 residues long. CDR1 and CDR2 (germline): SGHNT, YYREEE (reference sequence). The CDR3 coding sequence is TGTGCCAGCAGCTTGAGCAAGAACCCTGGAAACACCATATATTTT. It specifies CASSLSKNPGNTIYF.

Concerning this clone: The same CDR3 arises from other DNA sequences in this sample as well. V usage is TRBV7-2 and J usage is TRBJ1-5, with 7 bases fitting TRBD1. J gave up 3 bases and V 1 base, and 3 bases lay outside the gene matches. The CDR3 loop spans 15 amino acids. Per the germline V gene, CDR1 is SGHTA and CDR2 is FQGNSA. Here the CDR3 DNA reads TGTGCCAGCAGCTTAGGGGGACAGTCCAATCAGCCCCAGCATTTT. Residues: CASSLGGQSNQPQHF.

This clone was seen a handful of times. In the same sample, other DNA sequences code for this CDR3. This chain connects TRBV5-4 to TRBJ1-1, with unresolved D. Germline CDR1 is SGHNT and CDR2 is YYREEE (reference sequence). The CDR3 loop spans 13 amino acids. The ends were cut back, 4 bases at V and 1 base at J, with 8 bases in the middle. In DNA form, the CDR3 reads TGTGCCAGCAGCCTGCAGGAGAACACTGAAGCTTTCTTT. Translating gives CASSLQENTEAFF. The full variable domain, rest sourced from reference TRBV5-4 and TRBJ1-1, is ETGVTQSPTHLIKTRGQQVTLRCSSQSGHNTVSWYQQALGQGPQFIFQYYREEENGRGNFPPRFSGLQFPNYSSELNVNALELDDSALYLCASSLQENTEAFFGQGTRLTVV.

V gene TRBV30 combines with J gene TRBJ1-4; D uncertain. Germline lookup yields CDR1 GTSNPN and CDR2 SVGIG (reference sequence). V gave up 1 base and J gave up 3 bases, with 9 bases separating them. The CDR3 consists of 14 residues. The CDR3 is CAWSGSAANEKLFF. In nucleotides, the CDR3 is TGTGCCTGGAGTGGGTCTGCCGCTAATGAAAAACTGTTTTTT.

CDR3 bases: TGTGCCAGCAGGCCCGGGACAACGAACACCGGGGAGCTGTTTTTT. This sequence encodes CASRPGTTNTGELFF. V usage is TRBV2 and J usage is TRBJ2-2, with a possible D match to TRBD1 (6 bases). V lost 6 bases to trimming and J lost 0 bases, with 11 bases between them. Germline lookup yields CDR1 SNHLY and CDR2 FYNNEI. The CDR3 spans 15 residues.

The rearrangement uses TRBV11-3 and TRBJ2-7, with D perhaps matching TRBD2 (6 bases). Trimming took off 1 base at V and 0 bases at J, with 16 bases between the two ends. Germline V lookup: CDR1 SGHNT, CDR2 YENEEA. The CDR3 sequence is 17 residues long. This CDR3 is CASSLGLGSGSSYEQYF. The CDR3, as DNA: TGTGCCAGCAGCTTAGGGCTCGGTAGCGGATCCTCCTACGAGCAGTACTTC.

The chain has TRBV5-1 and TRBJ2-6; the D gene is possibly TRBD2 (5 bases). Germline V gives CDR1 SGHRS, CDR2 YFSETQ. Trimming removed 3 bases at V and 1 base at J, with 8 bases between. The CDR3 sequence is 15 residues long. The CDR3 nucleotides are TGCGCCAGCAGCTGGACTGTGTCTGGGGCCAACGTCCTGACTTTC. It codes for CASSWTVSGANVLTF.

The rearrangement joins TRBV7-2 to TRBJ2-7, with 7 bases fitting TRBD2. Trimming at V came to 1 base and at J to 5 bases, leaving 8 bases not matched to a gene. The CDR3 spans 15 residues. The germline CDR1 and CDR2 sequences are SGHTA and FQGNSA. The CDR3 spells CASSLGPSGRDEQYF. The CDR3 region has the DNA TGTGCCAGCAGCTTAGGTCCTAGCGGAAGGGACGAGCAGTACTTC.

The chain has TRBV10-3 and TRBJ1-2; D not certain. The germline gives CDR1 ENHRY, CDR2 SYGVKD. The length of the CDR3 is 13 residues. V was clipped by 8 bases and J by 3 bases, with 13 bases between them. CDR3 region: CAIWEDGDYGYTF. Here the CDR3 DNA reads TGTGCCATCTGGGAAGACGGGGACTATGGCTACACCTTC.